One and the same sample provided the 27 T cell receptor beta chains below, sequenced in a study of CD8+ T cells in alopecia areata. Extracted RNA was reverse transcribed into cDNA, the sequencing template. Some clones are missing from TCRdb's copy, which holds only in-frame ones; the method was immunoSEQ multiplex PCR. The table lists more than 85,000 clones, approximately 60% of them singletons, with 15% in the top ten. Stated treatment: oral pan-JAK inhibitor, 5-10 mg twice daily. The sequencing here drew on CD8+ T cells sorted from blood, taken at week 4, from a patient treated with tofacitinib. All receptors derive from a human donor with alopecia areata.

This chain connects TRBV7-3 to TRBJ1-1, with TRBD1 matching over 7 bases. The CDR3 covers 14 residues. CDR1 SGHTA and CDR2 FQGTGA come from the germline V gene. V lost 2 bases and J lost 4; bases outside the gene matches: 4. CDR3 loop: CASSLGSGGTEAFF. The CDR3 region has the DNA TGTGCCAGCAGCTTAGGGTCAGGGGGCACTGAAGCTTTCTTT.

The sample holds one count of this clone. The chain has TRBV4-3 and TRBJ2-5; the D is unclear. In germline, CDR1 is LGHNA, CDR2 YSLEER. CDR3 length: 14 amino acids. The germline V and J ends were trimmed by 0 bases and 4 bases, with 9 bases remaining between them. CDR3 protein: CASSQDNGPETQYF. CDR3 in DNA: TGCGCCAGCAGCCAAGATAACGGACCAGAGACCCAGTACTTC.

The rearrangement joins TRBV4-1 to TRBJ2-3, with 13 bases fitting TRBD2. The germline V gene has CDR1 MGHRA and CDR2 YSYEKL. This CDR3 has 18 residues. Losses at the gene ends were 1 base for V and 2 bases for J; bases not matched to a gene: 6. The CDR3 reads CASSQGLAGGSVTDTQYF. The CDR3 DNA follows: TGCGCCAGCAGCCAAGGACTAGCGGGAGGTTCAGTCACAGATACGCAGTATTTT.

J is TRBJ1-2 and V is TRBV4-1; no clear D. This CDR3 contains 15 residues. Between the trimmed V and J ends, which lost 4 bases and 0 bases, there was a span of 12 bases. CDR1 and CDR2 (germline): MGHRA, YSYEKL. Here the CDR3 DNA reads TGCGCCAGCAGCCGTCAAATGAACACTAACTATGGCTACACCTTC. Residues: CASSRQMNTNYGYTF.

In this sample, this clone turned up a few times. V gene TRBV25-1 combines with J gene TRBJ2-3, with D uncertain. Trimming removed 1 base at V and 5 bases at J, with 7 bases between. This CDR3 is 13 amino acids long. Germline V lookup: CDR1 MGHDK, CDR2 SYGVNS. The CDR3 here is CASSEFLEDTQYF. For the CDR3, the DNA is TGTGCCAGCAGTGAATTCTTAGAAGATACGCAGTATTTT.

The DNA of the CDR3 is TGCGCCAGCAGCCAAGAACAAGCGGGGGGGCGAAATGAGCAGTTCTTC. This sequence encodes CASSQEQAGGRNEQFF. The rearrangement links TRBV4-1 to TRBJ2-1; 10 bases map to TRBD2. Germline values: CDR1 MGHRA, CDR2 YSYEKL. This CDR3 contains 16 residues. Trimming at V came to 0 bases and at J to 7 bases, leaving 6 bases not matched to a gene.

J is TRBJ2-7 and V is TRBV29-1, with D possibly being TRBD1 (6 bases). V gave up 0 bases and J gave up 3 bases, with 9 bases separating them. CDR3 length equals 13 residues. Germline CDR1 reads SQVTM; CDR2 reads ANQGSEA. CDR3 DNA sequence: TGCAGCGTTGAAGAGGTAGGGGGCTACGAGCAGTACTTC. Translated: CSVEEVGGYEQYF.

Only a few counts were recorded for this clone. The gene calls are TRBV29-1 and TRBJ2-3, with unresolved D. The germline gives CDR1 SQVTM, CDR2 ANQGSEA. There are 14 residues in the CDR3. Trimming removed 7 bases at V and 2 bases at J, with 16 bases between. CDR3 loop: CSAEGQILTDTQYF. The CDR3 DNA follows: TGCAGCGCGGAAGGGCAAATCCTCACAGATACGCAGTATTTT.

J is TRBJ2-3 and V is TRBV27; weak D call: TRBD1 (6 bases). Trimming left V 5 bases short and J 0 bases short, with 12 bases between. The V gene's germline CDR1 is MNHEY and CDR2 SMNVEV (reference sequence). CDR3 length equals 15 residues. The CDR3 DNA sequence: TGTGCCAGCAGTCCCAGGGGCACTAGCACAGATACGCAGTATTTT. It encodes CASSPRGTSTDTQYF.

The chain carries TRBV4-1 and TRBJ1-5; D call uncertain. The germline V gene has CDR1 MGHRA and CDR2 YSYEKL. The V and J ends lost 4 bases and 0 bases respectively, with 13 bases between them. CDR3 length: 16 amino acids. This CDR3 is CASSLSHSNSNQPQHF. The CDR3 DNA follows: TGCGCCAGCAGCCTCTCGCATTCCAATAGCAATCAGCCCCAGCATTTT.

The rearrangement uses TRBV29-1 and TRBJ1-1; TRBD1 agrees at 9 bases. The germline gives CDR1 SQVTM, CDR2 ANQGSEA. J was trimmed by 0 bases and V by 0 bases; bases with no gene match: 17. The CDR3 length is 20 residues. Written as DNA, the CDR3 is TGCAGCGTTGAAGATTGGCTCTGGGACAGGGTGTTCCAAATGAACACTGAAGCTTTCTTT. Translated, it gives CSVEDWLWDRVFQMNTEAFF.

The table lists this clone with a few counts. This rearrangement joins TRBV7-9 to TRBJ1-5; tentative D call: TRBD1 (6 bases). This CDR3 spans 18 amino acids. Germline V gives CDR1 SEHNR, CDR2 FQNEAQ (reference sequence). The ends were cut back, 3 bases at V and 2 bases at J, with 20 bases in the middle. The CDR3 coding sequence is TGTGCCAGCAGCTTCGGCGATAACAGGGAGGATGGCAATCAGCCCCAGCATTTT. Protein: CASSFGDNREDGNQPQHF.

This clone counts as medium-sized. This chain links TRBV5-1 with TRBJ1-1, with TRBD1 as a possible D gene (6 bases). CDR1 is SGHRS, CDR2 YFSETQ, per germline. This CDR3 has 17 amino acids. The ends were cut back, 0 bases at V and 0 bases at J, with 15 bases in the middle. DNA for the CDR3: TGCGCCAGCAGCTTGGTTGGCGGGGGCCCTCTGAACACTGAAGCTTTCTTT. It specifies CASSLVGGGPLNTEAFF.

This clone was counted only a few times. The chain uses TRBV27 and TRBJ2-7; D assignment may be TRBD1 or TRBD2 (5 bases each). Trimming shortened V by 2 bases and J by 4 bases, and 6 bases separated the two germline ends. This CDR3 comprises 12 residues. CDR1 is MNHEY and CDR2 is SMNVEV in the germline V gene (reference sequence). CDR3 sequence reads: CASSLEGYEQYF. CDR3 DNA: TGTGCCAGCAGTTTAGAGGGGTACGAGCAGTACTTC.

The chain recombines TRBV4-1 with TRBJ2-7; the D gene is possibly TRBD1 (6 bases). The CDR3 sequence is 18 residues long. V lost 2 bases, J lost 1 base, and 21 bases lay in between. Germline V lookup: CDR1 MGHRA, CDR2 YSYEKL. DNA for the CDR3: TGCGCCAGCAGCCAAAAGGGGTCGGGTGACAGGCGATCCTACGAGCAGTACTTC. Its translation is CASSQKGSGDRRSYEQYF.

This clone has just a few counts. The chain is built from TRBV28 and TRBJ1-4, with 10 bases identical to TRBD1. V was clipped by 5 bases and J by 7 bases; unmatched bases: 4. Germline values: CDR1 MDHEN, CDR2 SYDVKM. CDR3 length equals 14 residues. CDR3 DNA: TGTGCCAGCAGTCCCGGGACAGGGGTTGAAAAACTGTTTTTT. It encodes CASSPGTGVEKLFF.

This clone was recorded only once. The chain joins TRBV27 to TRBJ2-7; D is uncertain. This CDR3 is 13 amino acids long. V gave up 6 bases and J gave up 3 bases, with 12 bases separating them. The V gene's germline CDR1 is MNHEY and CDR2 SMNVEV (reference sequence). The CDR3 reads CASRPLENYEQYF. CDR3 DNA: TGTGCCAGCAGACCTCTTGAAAACTACGAGCAGTACTTC.

This clone was detected only a few times. The chain combines TRBV2 with TRBJ2-7; 9 bases match TRBD1. There are 13 residues in the CDR3. From germline, CDR1 is SNHLY and CDR2 FYNNEI. With 4 bases clipped from V and 3 bases from J, the junction kept 1 base outside the gene matches. Written as DNA, the CDR3 is TGTGCCAGCAGTGGGGGACAGGGCTACGAGCAGTACTTC. The encoded protein is CASSGGQGYEQYF. Looking up the rest from reference TRBV2 and TRBJ2-7 gives the full variable domain: EPEVTQTPSHQVTQMGQEVILRCVPISNHLYFYWYRQILGQKVEFLVSFYNNEISEKSEIFDDQFSVERPDGSNFTLKIRSTKLEDSAMYFCASSGGQGYEQYFGPGTRLTVT.

The chain joins TRBV27 to TRBJ1-2; TRBD1 agrees at 10 bases. This CDR3 has 14 residues. CDR1 and CDR2 from the germline V gene are MNHEY and SMNVEV (reference sequence). V was pared by 6 bases and J by 3 bases, with 4 bases of the junction left unmatched. CDR3 sequence reads: CASRTGGRYYGYTF. In nucleotides, the CDR3 is TGTGCCAGCAGGACAGGGGGCCGGTACTATGGCTACACCTTC.

The chain couples TRBV27 to TRBJ1-2; possibly TRBD1 for D (5 bases). V was clipped by 3 bases and J by 10 bases, with 15 bases between them. Germline CDR1 reads MNHEY; CDR2 reads SMNVEV (reference sequence). This CDR3 has 13 residues. The DNA for the CDR3 is TGTGCCAGCAGTTTTCCGGGGGGGATGGACTACACCTTC. This codes for CASSFPGGMDYTF.

As to this clone: Other DNA sequences within the sample encode an identical CDR3. The CDR3 nucleotides read TGCGCCAGCAGCCAAGATGGGAACACTGAAGCTTTCTTT. It is translated as CASSQDGNTEAFF. This chain links TRBV4-3 with TRBJ1-1; D is unclear. The CDR3 is made up of 13 amino acids. Germline CDR1 LGHNA, CDR2 YSLEER. Trimming took 0 bases from V and 1 from J, leaving 3 bases between them.

The chain carries TRBV29-1 and TRBJ1-1; 8 bases are shared with TRBD1. This CDR3 has 13 residues. The J segment lost 3 bases and the V segment lost 7 bases, leaving 7 bases of the junction unmatched. Germline V gene lookup returns CDR1 SQVTM and CDR2 ANQGSEA. The CDR3 DNA sequence: TGCAGCGACGGACAGGGTTTGGACACTGAAGCTTTCTTT. Translating gives CSDGQGLDTEAFF. Based on the CDR3 plus reference TRBV29-1 and TRBJ1-1, the full variable domain is SAVISQKPSRDICQRGTSLTIQCQVDSQVTMMFWYRQQPGQSLTLIATANQGSEATYESGFVIDKFPISRPNLTFSTLTVSNMSPEDSSIYLCSDGQGLDTEAFFGQGTRLTVV.

The chain carries TRBV11-1 and TRBJ2-1; possible D gene TRBD2, 5 bases. From germline, CDR1 is SGHAT and CDR2 FQDESV (reference sequence). The V end lost 5 bases, the J end lost 0 bases, and 11 bases lay between the germline ends. This CDR3 region has 15 residues. The CDR3 sequence is CASSPLASSYNEQFF. For the CDR3, the DNA is TGTGCCAGCAGCCCTCTAGCCAGCTCCTACAATGAGCAGTTCTTC. Together with reference TRBV11-1 and TRBJ2-1, the CDR3 gives the full variable domain: EAEVAQSPRYKITEKSQAVAFWCDPISGHATLYWYRQILGQGPELLVQFQDESVVDDSQLPKDRFSAERLKGVDSTLKIQPAELGDSAMYLCASSPLASSYNEQFFGPGTRLTVL.

This clone has only one observation. The chain employs TRBV6-6 and TRBJ2-1; 11 bases agree with TRBD2. Germline V CDR1 and CDR2: MNHNY, SVGAGI (reference sequence). V gave up 5 bases and J gave up 8 bases; unmatched junction bases: 8. This CDR3 region has 15 residues. For the CDR3, the DNA is TGTGCCAGCAGTGAGACTAGCGGGAAAGATGATGAGCAGTTCTTC. Translation gives CASSETSGKDDEQFF.

The rearrangement joins TRBV18 to TRBJ1-1, with 8 positions matching TRBD1. The CDR3 has 15 amino acids. J gave up 3 bases and V 3 bases, and 6 bases lay outside the gene matches. CDR1 and CDR2 from the germline V gene are KGHSH and LQKENI. CDR3 region: CASSPTGAIDTEAFF. The DNA of the CDR3 is TGTGCCAGCTCACCGACAGGGGCGATCGACACTGAAGCTTTCTTT.

The genes are TRBV5-4 and TRBJ2-3; TRBD1 aligns across 9 bases. Germline V lookup: CDR1 SGHNT, CDR2 YYREEE (reference sequence). The CDR3 runs to 15 residues. Trimming cost V 2 bases and J 1 base; bases outside gene matches: 2. For the CDR3, the DNA is TGTGCCAGCAGCTTCCGGACAGGGGGCACAGATACGCAGTATTTT. Translation: CASSFRTGGTDTQYF.

The V gene is TRBV4-1, the J gene TRBJ2-6; D ambiguous. CDR3 size: 20 residues. Deletions cut 5 bases from V and 4 bases from J, with 27 bases between. Germline loops: CDR1 MGHRA, CDR2 YSYEKL. CDR3 in amino acids: CASSSYPRLNPALGANVLTF. CDR3 nucleotides: TGCGCCAGCAGCTCTTACCCCCGACTCAACCCCGCTCTCGGGGCCAACGTCCTGACTTTC.